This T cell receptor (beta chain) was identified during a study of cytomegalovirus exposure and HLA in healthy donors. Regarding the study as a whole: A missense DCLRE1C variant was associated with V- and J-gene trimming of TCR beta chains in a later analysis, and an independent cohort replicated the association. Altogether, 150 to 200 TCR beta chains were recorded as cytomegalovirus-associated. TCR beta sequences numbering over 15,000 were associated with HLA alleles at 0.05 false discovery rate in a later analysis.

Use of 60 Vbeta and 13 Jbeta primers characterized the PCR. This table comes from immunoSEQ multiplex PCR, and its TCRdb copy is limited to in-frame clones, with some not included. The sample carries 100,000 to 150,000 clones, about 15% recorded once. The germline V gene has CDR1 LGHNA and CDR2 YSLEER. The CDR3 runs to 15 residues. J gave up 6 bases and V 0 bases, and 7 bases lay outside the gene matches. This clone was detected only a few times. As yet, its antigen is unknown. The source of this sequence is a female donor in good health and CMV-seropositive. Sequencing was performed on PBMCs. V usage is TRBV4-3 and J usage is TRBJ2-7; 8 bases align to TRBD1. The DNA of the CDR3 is TGCGCCAGCAGCCAAGATCTAAGGACAGGGTCCGAGCAGTACTTC. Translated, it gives CASSQDLRTGSEQYF.